The rows below give T cell receptor beta chains drawn from one sample of a study of cytomegalovirus exposure and HLA in healthy donors. Measured with immunoSEQ multiplex PCR; TCRdb has only the in-frame clones, and not every one. The sample holds 130,000 or so clones; 82% are singletons and the top ten take around 3%. Sequencing was done on a sample of PBMCs. Receptors were obtained from a man aged 18 to 30 in good health and CMV-seropositive. The CDR3 runs from the conserved cysteine through the conserved F or W. The D gene is left open where the match is weak. Size tells how often a clone was seen (once, few, many) or the class of an expanded clone, and some rows leave it out.

D gene: -
clone size: few
V gene: TRBV11-1
J gene: TRBJ1-2
CDR3 protein: CASSLVGQGSGYTF
CDR3 DNA: TGTGCCAGCAGCTTAGTTGGGCAGGGAAGTGGCTACACCTTC

D gene: -
clone size: -
V gene: TRBV6-5
J gene: TRBJ1-1
CDR3 protein: CASSYSGGVSQREAFF
CDR3 DNA: TGTGCCAGCAGTTACTCGGGAGGGGTCTCCCAACGGGAAGCTTTCTTT

D gene: TRBD2
clone size: -
V gene: TRBV6-1
J gene: TRBJ2-3
CDR3 protein: CASSAGVRGDTQYF
CDR3 DNA: TGTGCCAGCAGCGCGGGAGTTCGAGGAGATACGCAGTATTTT

D gene: -
clone size: -
V gene: TRBV7-8
J gene: TRBJ1-2
CDR3 protein: CASSSGTAGYTF
CDR3 DNA: TGTGCCAGCAGCTCCGGGACTGCTGGCTACACCTTC

D gene: -
clone size: few
V gene: TRBV30
J gene: TRBJ2-7
CDR3 protein: CAWSVRNSVSYEQYF
CDR3 DNA: TGTGCCTGGAGTGTTAGGAACAGTGTCTCCTACGAGCAGTACTTC

D gene: -
clone size: -
V gene: TRBV27
J gene: TRBJ2-5
CDR3 protein: CASRVTSQETQYF
CDR3 DNA: TGTGCCAGCAGAGTGACATCGCAAGAGACCCAGTACTTC

D gene: TRBD1
clone size: once
V gene: TRBV2
J gene: TRBJ1-2
CDR3 protein: CASSRGTGGTYGYTF
CDR3 DNA: TGTGCCAGCAGTCGAGGGACAGGGGGCACCTATGGCTACACCTTC

D gene: TRBD2
clone size: -
V gene: TRBV6-5
J gene: TRBJ2-5
CDR3 protein: CASSPGLAGYEQYF
CDR3 DNA: TGTGCCAGCAGTCCGGGACTAGCGGGATATGAGCAGTACTTC

D gene: -
clone size: -
V gene: TRBV5-1
J gene: TRBJ2-3
CDR3 protein: CASSLGAVSTDTQYF
CDR3 DNA: TGCGCCAGCAGCTTGGGAGCGGTTAGCACAGATACGCAGTATTTT

D gene: TRBD2
clone size: once
V gene: TRBV7-8
J gene: TRBJ2-3
CDR3 protein: CASSYSKRTSGPDTQYF
CDR3 DNA: TGTGCCAGCAGCTACTCCAAAAGGACTAGCGGCCCAGATACGCAGTATTTT

D gene: TRBD2
clone size: -
V gene: TRBV18
J gene: TRBJ2-7
CDR3 protein: CASSRITTGGSYEQYF
CDR3 DNA: TGTGCCAGCTCACGCATAACGACGGGGGGTTCCTACGAGCAGTACTTC

D gene: -
clone size: -
V gene: TRBV23-1
J gene: TRBJ2-1
CDR3 protein: CASSQLNRFYYNEQFF
CDR3 DNA: TGCGCCAGCAGTCAATTGAACAGGTTCTACTACAATGAGCAGTTCTTC

D gene: -
clone size: -
V gene: TRBV5-4
J gene: TRBJ1-2
CDR3 protein: CASSPGGPYGYTF
CDR3 DNA: TGTGCCAGCAGCCCGGGAGGTCCCTATGGCTACACCTTC

D gene: -
clone size: -
V gene: TRBV2
J gene: TRBJ2-7
CDR3 protein: CASGTSPSYEQYF
CDR3 DNA: TGTGCCAGCGGAACTAGCCCCTCCTACGAGCAGTACTTC

D gene: -
clone size: few
V gene: TRBV14
J gene: TRBJ2-7
CDR3 protein: CASSQGRGLIIGRGYEQYF
CDR3 DNA: TGTGCCAGCAGCCAAGGCCGGGGGTTGATCATAGGACGGGGCTACGAGCAGTACTTC

D gene: -
clone size: -
V gene: TRBV5-1
J gene: TRBJ2-3
CDR3 protein: CASSLDEGNTQYF
CDR3 DNA: TGCGCCAGCAGCTTGGACGAGGGAAATACGCAGTATTTT

D gene: TRBD1
clone size: -
V gene: TRBV7-6
J gene: TRBJ2-7
CDR3 protein: CASSSPGQGALEQYF
CDR3 DNA: TGTGCCAGCAGCTCGCCGGGACAGGGGGCGCTTGAGCAGTACTTC

D gene: TRBD1
clone size: -
V gene: TRBV5-4
J gene: TRBJ1-1
CDR3 protein: CASSLKDRARTEAFF
CDR3 DNA: TGTGCCAGCAGCTTGAAGGACAGGGCGCGAACTGAAGCTTTCTTT

D gene: -
clone size: few
V gene: TRBV19
J gene: TRBJ2-1
CDR3 protein: CASSIGTSYNEQFF
CDR3 DNA: TGTGCCAGTAGTATCGGGACTTCCTACAATGAGCAGTTCTTC

D gene: TRBD1
clone size: -
V gene: TRBV5-1
J gene: TRBJ1-3
CDR3 protein: CASSLGQGATGNTIYF
CDR3 DNA: TGCGCCAGCAGCTTGGGACAGGGGGCGACGGGAAACACCATATATTTT

D gene: -
clone size: -
V gene: TRBV27
J gene: TRBJ1-1
CDR3 protein: CASSSRSFLQFEAFF
CDR3 DNA: TGTGCCAGCAGTTCAAGGTCTTTTCTACAGTTTGAAGCTTTCTTT

D gene: -
clone size: -
V gene: TRBV5-1
J gene: TRBJ1-1
CDR3 protein: CASSLVGGYPPEAFF
CDR3 DNA: TGCGCCAGCAGCTTGGTTGGGGGGTATCCTCCTGAAGCTTTCTTT

D gene: -
clone size: -
V gene: TRBV27
J gene: TRBJ1-1
CDR3 protein: CASSPPGGWNTEAFF
CDR3 DNA: TGTGCCAGCAGTCCTCCGGGGGGCTGGAACACTGAAGCTTTCTTT

D gene: -
clone size: -
V gene: TRBV29-1
J gene: TRBJ2-3
CDR3 protein: CSVDEWAGSKSPQYF
CDR3 DNA: TGCAGCGTTGATGAATGGGCGGGATCCAAGTCTCCGCAGTATTTT

D gene: TRBD2
clone size: -
V gene: TRBV9
J gene: TRBJ2-2
CDR3 protein: CASTTAGGVSGELFF
CDR3 DNA: TGTGCCAGCACCACGGCGGGAGGGGTTTCCGGGGAGCTGTTTTTT

D gene: -
clone size: -
V gene: TRBV11-2
J gene: TRBJ2-7
CDR3 protein: CASSFERTSYEQYF
CDR3 DNA: TGTGCCAGCAGCTTTGAGCGTACATCCTACGAGCAGTACTTC

D gene: TRBD1
clone size: -
V gene: TRBV28
J gene: TRBJ2-5
CDR3 protein: CASIDRARETQYF
CDR3 DNA: TGTGCCAGCATAGACAGGGCTAGAGAGACCCAGTACTTC

D gene: -
clone size: few
V gene: TRBV2
J gene: TRBJ1-5
CDR3 protein: CASNRQHSNQPQHF
CDR3 DNA: TGTGCCAGCAACCGACAGCATAGCAATCAGCCCCAGCATTTT

D gene: TRBD2
clone size: few
V gene: TRBV9
J gene: TRBJ2-3
CDR3 protein: CASSVVLAGGMTDTQYF
CDR3 DNA: TGTGCCAGCAGCGTAGTACTAGCGGGAGGGATGACAGATACGCAGTATTTT

D gene: -
clone size: -
V gene: TRBV5-6
J gene: TRBJ1-2
CDR3 protein: CASTTFTGTGYTF
CDR3 DNA: TGTGCCAGCACCACCTTCACAGGGACTGGCTACACCTTC

D gene: -
clone size: -
V gene: TRBV27
J gene: TRBJ1-2
CDR3 protein: CASSLSTNYGYTF
CDR3 DNA: TGTGCCAGCAGTCTCAGTACTAACTATGGCTACACCTTC

D gene: TRBD2
clone size: -
V gene: TRBV27
J gene: TRBJ2-7
CDR3 protein: CASRAGTMFYEQYF
CDR3 DNA: TGTGCCAGCAGGGCTGGGACTATGTTCTACGAGCAGTACTTC

D gene: -
clone size: -
V gene: TRBV6-6
J gene: TRBJ1-1
CDR3 protein: CASSYRAGGTTEAFF
CDR3 DNA: TGTGCCAGCAGTTACCGGGCAGGCGGGACTACTGAAGCTTTCTTT